A selection of T cell receptor beta chains follows, all from one sample in a study of a mutant IDH1 vaccine in newly diagnosed glioma. Sequencing used immunoSEQ multiplex PCR; TCRdb keeps in-frame clones, though not all of them. The table has approximately 92,000 clones, around 80% seen once. The sample consisted of PBMCs, taken from a glioma patient treated with radiotherapy, temozolomide or both. The receptors were sampled from a man aged 35-49 years with glioma. Each CDR3 is given with its conserved first and last residue. A D gene is named only where the DNA matches it firmly. A clone size is listed for some rows: how often the clone was seen (once, few, many), or a class if it is expanded.

clone_size	d_call	j_call	v_call	cdr3_aa	cdr3_nt
.	.	TRBJ2-7	TRBV6-6	CASSTPMLGSSYEQYF	TGTGCCAGCAGTACCCCCATGCTGGGGAGCTCCTACGAGCAGTACTTC
.	TRBD1	TRBJ2-3	TRBV2	CASSLGQGVDTQYF	TGTGCCAGCAGTTTGGGACAGGGGGTAGATACGCAGTATTTT
.	.	TRBJ2-5	TRBV7-3	CASSPPGGETQYF	TGTGCCAGCAGCCCACCGGGCGGGGAGACCCAGTACTTC
.	.	TRBJ2-5	TRBV28	CASSGLAETQYF	TGTGCCAGCAGTGGATTAGCCGAGACCCAGTACTTC
.	.	TRBJ2-7	TRBV29-1	CSVGVSYEQYF	TGCAGCGTTGGGGTCAGCTACGAGCAGTACTTC
.	.	TRBJ2-7	TRBV7-2	CASNRGGDYYEQYF	TGTGCCAGCAACCGCGGTGGGGATTACTACGAGCAGTACTTC
once	TRBD1	TRBJ2-7	TRBV6-5	CASRKTGANYEQYF	TGTGCCAGCAGGAAGACAGGGGCCAACTACGAGCAGTACTTC
once	TRBD1	TRBJ2-3	TRBV19	CASDRGWTDTQYF	TGTGCCAGTGACAGGGGTTGGACAGATACGCAGTATTTT
.	.	TRBJ1-5	TRBV5-5	CASSYSGQPQHF	TGTGCCAGCAGCTACAGCGGCCAGCCCCAGCATTTT
.	.	TRBJ2-7	TRBV7-2	CASSHVGTSYEQYF	TGTGCCAGCAGCCACGTGGGGACCTCCTACGAGCAGTACTTC
few	.	TRBJ1-6	TRBV5-1	CASSPGLTNSPLHF	TGCGCCAGCAGTCCGGGACTGACGAATTCACCCCTCCACTTT
once	.	TRBJ1-2	TRBV7-2	CASSLPFYGYTF	TGTGCCAGCAGCCTGCCCTTCTATGGCTACACCTTC
.	TRBD2	TRBJ2-7	TRBV4-3	CASSRGLAGGYEQYF	TGCGCCAGCAGCCGCGGACTAGCGGGAGGGTACGAGCAGTACTTC
.	.	TRBJ1-2	TRBV28	CASSSNREGVDGYTF	TGTGCCAGCAGTTCCAACAGGGAAGGCGTTGATGGCTACACCTTC
.	TRBD1	TRBJ1-4	TRBV19	CASSYGQGTAVGEKLFF	TGTGCCAGTAGTTACGGACAGGGGACGGCGGTCGGCGAAAAACTGTTTTTT
.	TRBD1	TRBJ1-1	TRBV6-1	CASSEKQGAPMNTEAFF	TGTGCCAGCAGTGAAAAACAGGGGGCACCTATGAACACTGAAGCTTTCTTT
.	.	TRBJ1-6	TRBV30	CAWSNRNYNSPLHF	TGTGCCTGGAGTAACAGAAACTATAATTCACCCCTCCACTTT
.	TRBD1	TRBJ2-7	TRBV7-9	CASSLSDREYYEQYF	TGTGCCAGCAGCTTAAGCGACAGGGAATACTACGAGCAGTACTTC
.	.	TRBJ2-2	TRBV7-2	CASSPFTGELFF	TGTGCCAGCAGCCCTTTTACCGGGGAGCTGTTTTTT
few	.	TRBJ1-1	TRBV19	CASTPRGNTEAFF	TGTGCCAGTACCCCCCGCGGGAACACTGAAGCTTTCTTT
.	.	TRBJ1-2	TRBV7-9	CASSLDRHGYTF	TGTGCCAGCAGCTTAGACAGGCACGGCTACACCTTC
.	.	TRBJ1-2	TRBV2	CASNPDRTNYGYTF	TGTGCCAGCAACCCAGACAGGACTAACTATGGCTACACCTTC
.	.	TRBJ1-1	TRBV18	CASSQGQMNTEAFF	TGTGCCAGCTCACAGGGACAAATGAACACTGAAGCTTTCTTT
.	.	TRBJ1-3	TRBV5-5	CASSLEDSRNTIYF	TGTGCCAGCAGCTTGGAGGACAGCCGGAACACCATATATTTT
.	.	TRBJ2-7	TRBV11-2	CASSLVGAVGEQYF	TGTGCCAGCAGCTTAGTCGGGGCGGTCGGCGAGCAGTACTTC
.	TRBD2	TRBJ2-5	TRBV30	CALPRPGLAGWETQYF	TGTGCCCTCCCCCGGCCGGGGCTAGCGGGGTGGGAGACCCAGTACTTC
few	.	TRBJ1-1	TRBV7-4	CASSLEAFF	TGTGCCAGCAGCTTAGAAGCTTTCTTT
few	.	TRBJ1-5	TRBV7-2	CASSQTASNQPQHF	TGTGCCAGCAGCCAGACAGCTAGCAATCAGCCCCAGCATTTT
once	.	TRBJ2-3	TRBV10-3	CATGPEVTDTQYF	TGTGCCACTGGCCCCGAGGTCACAGATACGCAGTATTTT
.	TRBD2	TRBJ2-1	TRBV7-9	CASSPTSGGAHEQFF	TGTGCCAGCAGCCCGACTAGCGGGGGGGCCCATGAGCAGTTCTTC
.	.	TRBJ2-7	TRBV27	CASSLGYGSSYEQYF	TGTGCCAGCAGTTTAGGTTACGGGAGCTCCTACGAGCAGTACTTC
.	.	TRBJ1-5	TRBV11-2	CASSLGGDQPQHF	TGTGCCAGCAGCTTGGGCGGTGATCAGCCCCAGCATTTT
.	.	TRBJ1-5	TRBV27	CASSSHQGLSNQPQHF	TGTGCCAGCAGTTCCCATCAGGGTCTAAGCAATCAGCCCCAGCATTTT
.	TRBD1	TRBJ1-4	TRBV27	CASSLGSHRQGPNEKLFF	TGTGCCAGCAGTTTAGGGTCCCATAGACAGGGCCCGAATGAAAAACTGTTTTTT
few	TRBD2	TRBJ2-1	TRBV5-6	CASSSGTSGRARGNEQFF	TGTGCCAGCAGCTCGGGGACTAGCGGGAGGGCCAGGGGTAATGAGCAGTTCTTC
.	.	TRBJ2-1	TRBV9	CASTPGRTYNEQFF	TGTGCCAGCACCCCGGGACGCACCTACAATGAGCAGTTCTTC
.	TRBD2	TRBJ2-7	TRBV19	CASSRDSGGSYEQYF	TGTGCCAGTAGCCGCGATAGCGGGGGGTCCTACGAGCAGTACTTC
.	.	TRBJ1-5	TRBV4-3	CASSQAFRSNQPQHF	TGCGCCAGCAGCCAAGCTTTCCGAAGCAATCAGCCCCAGCATTTT
.	.	TRBJ1-6	TRBV19	CASTTGGTLHF	TGTGCCAGTACCACCGGGGGAACCCTCCACTTT
once	TRBD2	TRBJ2-7	TRBV2	CASSGLAGTWAYEQYF	TGTGCCAGCAGCGGACTAGCGGGAACCTGGGCCTACGAGCAGTACTTC
once	.	TRBJ2-1	TRBV29-1	CSGVVPYNEQFF	TGCAGCGGGGTGGTTCCCTACAATGAGCAGTTCTTC
.	.	TRBJ2-2	TRBV6-4	CASRRLANTGELFF	TGTGCCAGCAGGCGACTAGCGAACACCGGGGAGCTGTTTTTT
.	TRBD1	TRBJ1-1	TRBV7-2	CASSTRRTGMNTEAFF	TGTGCCAGCAGCACTCGCCGGACAGGGATGAACACTGAAGCTTTCTTT
.	.	TRBJ2-2	TRBV12-5	CASGSQVGAGELFF	TGTGCTAGTGGTTCCCAGGTAGGGGCCGGGGAGCTGTTTTTT
few	.	TRBJ1-1	TRBV5-1	CASSLVTANTEAFF	TGCGCCAGCAGCTTGGTAACGGCGAACACTGAAGCTTTCTTT
.	.	TRBJ2-5	TRBV20-1	CSARGQETQYF	TGCAGTGCTCGCGGGCAAGAGACCCAGTACTTC
once	TRBD1	TRBJ1-2	TRBV13	CASSLVGPRGRLNYGYTF	TGTGCCAGCAGCTTAGTAGGGCCCAGGGGGCGGCTTAACTATGGCTACACCTTC
few	.	TRBJ1-2	TRBV7-9	CASRPPGWNYGYTF	TGTGCCAGCAGACCACCAGGGTGGAACTATGGCTACACCTTC
.	TRBD2	TRBJ2-7	TRBV28	CASRPSGRIPYEQYF	TGTGCCAGCCGACCCAGCGGGAGGATTCCCTACGAGCAGTACTTC
.	TRBD1	TRBJ2-7	TRBV7-2	CASSATGFYEQYF	TGTGCCAGCAGCGCGACAGGGTTCTACGAGCAGTACTTC
.	TRBD2	TRBJ2-5	TRBV30	CAWSVTSGPETQYF	TGTGCCTGGAGTGTCACTAGCGGGCCAGAGACCCAGTACTTC
.	.	TRBJ2-3	TRBV27	CASSLSARRTDTQYF	TGTGCCAGCAGTTTATCGGCGCGACGGACAGATACGCAGTATTTT
.	.	TRBJ1-5	TRBV30	CAWSRQDSNQPQHF	TGTGCCTGGAGCCGACAGGACAGCAATCAGCCCCAGCATTTT
.	TRBD2	TRBJ2-1	TRBV11-3	CASSLALAGAPYNEQFF	TGTGCCAGCAGCTTAGCACTAGCGGGAGCCCCCTACAATGAGCAGTTCTTC
.	TRBD2	TRBJ2-1	TRBV14	CASSERLAGGSEQFF	TGTGCCAGCAGCGAGAGACTAGCGGGAGGCAGTGAGCAGTTCTTC